Below, one T cell receptor beta chain is given with its context. The data stem from a study of blood T cells in healthy people across ages. The use of a sample-barcoded 5' primer and a J-beta primer mix characterized a second PCR of roughly 6 to 11 cycles. One entry per CDR3 protein, called by TCRdb with MiXCR from the 5' RACE reads. The repertoire holds under 700,000 distinct CDR3 sequences, with 20% to 30% as singletons. The CDR3 extends over 15 amino acids. Germline V lookup: CDR1 MNHNS, CDR2 SASEGT. Between the trimmed V and J ends, which lost 1 base and 0 bases, there was a span of 9 bases. This sample also belongs to another study, concerning T cells of mothers and their children. According to that study: A few healthy Caucasian mothers gave samples, and so did their six children. Related mother-child pairs showed slightly higher but non-significant overlap than unrelated pairs.

The sequencing sample was made of blood. The receptor was derived from a boy between 10 and 17 years old in good health. The chain joins TRBV6-1 to TRBJ2-5, with D possibly matching TRBD2 (6 bases). CDR3 nucleotide sequence: TGTGCCAGCAGTGAAGTTAGCGGTCACCAAGAGACCCAGTACTTC. Amino acid sequence: CASSEVSGHQETQYF.